This T cell receptor (beta chain) was identified during a study of response to subunit inactivated influenza vaccine. Germline lookup yields CDR1 MNHEY and CDR2 SVGAGI. V was shortened by 4 bases and J by 3 bases, with 18 bases between the two germline ends. The CDR3 spans 16 residues. TCRdb independently ran MiXCR on the RT-PCR reads; one entry per CDR3 protein. The data contain around 710,000 distinct CDR3 sequences, about 14% of them singletons. Study-wide findings and caveats: Authors suggested each seasonal flu vaccination may recruit only limited numbers of new T cells.

A remark on this clonotype: Its antigen is currently unknown.

Sequencing used PBMCs from blood, obtained about 14 days before vaccination. The V gene is TRBV6-5, the J gene TRBJ1-2; a weak D match, TRBD1 (5 bases). The sequence was collected from a man in his forties or fifties who received an inactivated influenza vaccine. The CDR3 sequence is CASSSLSTRGHYGYTF. The CDR3, as DNA: TGTGCCAGCAGTTCCCTCTCGACGAGGGGACACTATGGCTACACCTTC.